Listed here are 27 T cell receptor beta chains from one sample, sequenced in a study of blood T cell repertoires in COVID-19. The table came from immunoSEQ multiplex PCR; TCRdb's copy has only in-frame clones and leaves some out. The sample yields about 230,000 clones, 84% seen once. Sequencing was done on a sample of peripheral blood. Receptor source: a man aged 40-55 years who had recovered from COVID-19.

This clone was recorded a few times. The chain is built from TRBV4-1 and TRBJ1-5; D not certain. Between the trimmed V and J ends, which lost 4 bases and 0 bases, there was a span of 16 bases. Looked up from germline, CDR1 is MGHRA and CDR2 is YSYEKL. The length of the CDR3 is 17 residues. Here the CDR3 DNA reads TGCGCCAGCAGCCGGCACCCGGGAAGTAATAGCAATCAGCCCCAGCATTTT. This translates into CASSRHPGSNSNQPQHF.

This clone was detected only a few times. This sequence joins TRBV10-1 and TRBJ2-6; 9 bases match TRBD1. Losses at the gene ends were 6 bases for V and 2 bases for J; bases not matched to a gene: 8. Germline-derived CDR1 and CDR2 are WNHNN and SYGVQD (reference sequence). CDR3 length equals 17 residues. The CDR3 spells CASRTGTGSPGANVLTF. The DNA of the CDR3 is TGCGCCAGCAGGACCGGGACAGGGTCCCCTGGGGCCAACGTCCTGACTTTC.

CDR3 sequence reads: CSAASNEQFF. The CDR3 DNA reads TGCAGTGCCGCTAGCAATGAGCAGTTCTTC. The rearrangement uses TRBV20-1 and TRBJ2-1; D gene uncertain. The germline gives CDR1 DFQATT, CDR2 SNEGSKA (reference sequence). The CDR3 contains 10 residues. Trimming left V 6 bases short and J 6 bases short, with 6 bases between.

CDR3 sequence (DNA): TGTGCCAGCAGCGCATCTCCGGGACAGGGGTCTGGAAACACCATATATTTT. It translates to CASSASPGQGSGNTIYF. V usage is TRBV9 and J usage is TRBJ1-3; 10 bases match TRBD1. Germline V lookup: CDR1 SGDLS, CDR2 YYNGEE. The CDR3 has 17 residues. Trimming removed 3 bases from V and 1 base from J; junction bases left unmatched: 7.

In its sample, this clone was seen once. The gene calls are TRBV6-4 and TRBJ2-3; the match to TRBD1 covers 8 bases. The germline gives CDR1 MRHNA, CDR2 SNTAGT. The CDR3 length is 15 residues. The junction had 6 bases not matched to a gene; V was cut back by 3 bases and J by 4 bases. CDR3 nucleotides: TGTGCCAGCAGTGAAGTGCCAGGGGGCCCAGATACGCAGTATTTT. It encodes CASSEVPGGPDTQYF.

V usage is TRBV19 and J usage is TRBJ2-7, with 13 bases identical to TRBD2. In germline, CDR1 is LNHDA, CDR2 SQIVND (reference sequence). The ends lost 5 bases at V and 0 bases at J; junction bases unmatched: 7. The CDR3 length is 17 residues. CDR3 nucleotide sequence: TGTGCCAGTAGTCCCCGGACTAGCGGGGGCAGCTCCTACGAGCAGTACTTC. Translated, it gives CASSPRTSGGSSYEQYF.

This chain uses TRBV7-2 with TRBJ2-2, with D possibly TRBD2 on 5 matching bases. V lost 3 bases, J lost 7 bases, and 9 bases lay in between. Germline V CDR1 and CDR2: SGHTA, FQGNSA. This CDR3 is 13 amino acids long. The CDR3 spells CASSFRGYGELFF. The CDR3, as DNA: TGTGCCAGCAGCTTCCGGGGATACGGGGAGCTGTTTTTT.

This clone has only a few counts. The genes are TRBV14 and TRBJ1-2; D gene ambiguous. The length of the CDR3 is 14 residues. Germline V gives CDR1 SGHDN, CDR2 FVKESK. The V end lost 3 bases, the J end lost 0 bases, and 8 bases lay between the germline ends. CDR3 residues: CASSHLEANYGYTF. In DNA, the CDR3 is TGTGCCAGCAGCCATCTAGAAGCTAACTATGGCTACACCTTC.

V gene TRBV5-1 combines with J gene TRBJ1-4, with D possibly TRBD1 on 6 matching bases. The CDR3 covers 15 residues. CDR1 is SGHRS and CDR2 is YFSETQ in the germline V gene. V gave up 4 bases and J gave up 2 bases, with 12 bases separating them. CDR3 in amino acids: CASSVRGRTNEKLFF. As DNA, the CDR3 is TGCGCCAGCAGCGTCAGGGGTCGGACTAATGAAAAACTGTTTTTT.

The chain employs TRBV6-2 or TRBV6-3 and TRBJ2-1, with 10 nucleotides matching TRBD2. Germline values: CDR1 MNHEY, CDR2 SVGEGT. V shed 5 bases, J shed 6 bases, and the junction held 7 bases outside the gene matches. CDR3 size: 15 residues. CDR3 in DNA: TGTGCCAGCAGTGATCTAGCGGGAGTCAGCAATGAGCAGTTCTTC. This codes for CASSDLAGVSNEQFF.

Notes on this clone: The germline gene is not matched at one end of the junction; a read error may be the cause. The chain joins TRBV5-1 to TRBJ2-5, with D perhaps TRBD2 (6 bases). CDR1 and CDR2 (germline): SGHRS, YFSETQ. This CDR3 has 15 amino acids. CDR3: CASSLGGGNQEAQYF. The CDR3 bases are TGCGCCAGCAGCTTGGGCGGCGGGAACCAAGAGGCCCAGTACTTC. Full variable domain (outside the CDR3, taken from reference TRBV5-1 and TRBJ2-5): KAGVTQTPRYLIKTRGQQVTLSCSPISGHRSVSWYQQTPGQGLQFLFEYFSETQRNKGNFPGRFSGRQFSNSRSEMNVSTLELGDSALYLCASSLGGGNQEAQYFGPGTRLLVL.

CDR3 in DNA: TGCGCCAGCAAGGAAGGGGGGGCGAACTATGGCTACACCTTC. Translation: CASKEGGANYGYTF. The chain is built from TRBV5-1 and TRBJ1-2, with D maybe TRBD1 (6 bases). In germline, CDR1 is SGHRS, CDR2 YFSETQ. Trimming took off 6 bases at V and 2 bases at J, with 14 bases between the two ends. This CDR3 is 14 amino acids long.

The V and J genes are TRBV7-8 and TRBJ2-1; D is possibly TRBD2 (5 bases). The germline CDR1 and CDR2 sequences are SGHVS and FQNEAQ. Trimming took 5 bases from V and 5 from J, leaving 19 bases between them. The CDR3 length is 16 residues. CDR3 amino acids: CASSPPRGGRNNEQFF. The CDR3 nucleotides are TGTGCCAGCAGCCCTCCCCGGGGTGGACGGAACAATGAGCAGTTCTTC.

A note on this clone: This sample includes further DNA sequences coding for the same CDR3. This sequence joins TRBV5-1 and TRBJ2-5; 9 nucleotides match TRBD1. The germline gives CDR1 SGHRS, CDR2 YFSETQ. The CDR3 has 15 amino acids. After removal of 4 bases from V and 2 bases from J, the junction contained 6 bases not matched to a gene. The CDR3 region is CASSTGTGWQETQYF. The CDR3 DNA follows: TGCGCCAGCAGCACCGGGACAGGGTGGCAAGAGACCCAGTACTTC.

The chain uses TRBV10-3 and TRBJ2-4; TRBD2 might be the D (9 bases). The CDR3 covers 18 residues. The V and J ends lost 4 bases and 3 bases respectively, with 22 bases between them. The germline CDR1 and CDR2 sequences are ENHRY and SYGVKD. CDR3 in DNA: TGTGCCATCAGTGGGGATCGACAGGGGCGGGAGGGCAAAAACATTCAGTACTTC. Translation gives CAISGDRQGREGKNIQYF.

This chain connects TRBV11-3 to TRBJ2-1; D unclear. This CDR3 spans 16 amino acids. Germline V gene sequence: CDR1 SGHNT, CDR2 YENEEA. V gave up 0 bases and J gave up 0 bases, with 9 bases separating them. The CDR3 protein is CASSLDPRSSYNEQFF. The CDR3 DNA is TGTGCCAGCAGCTTAGATCCTAGGAGCTCCTACAATGAGCAGTTCTTC. The full variable domain, completed using reference TRBV11-3 and TRBJ2-1, is EAGVVQSPRYKIIEKKQPVAFWCNPISGHNTLYWYLQNLGQGPELLIRYENEEAVDDSQLPKDRFSAERLKGVDSTLKIQPAELGDSAVYLCASSLDPRSSYNEQFFGPGTRLTVL.

The gene calls are TRBV3-1 (or the pseudogene TRBV3-2) and TRBJ2-7; TRBD2 matches 8 bases. The CDR3 is 19 amino acids. With 5 bases clipped from V and 3 bases from J, the junction kept 21 bases outside the gene matches. Germline V gives CDR1 LGHDT, CDR2 YNNKEL (reference sequence). CDR3 coding DNA: TGTGCCAGCAGCGAGATCGGGAAGCGGGAGAATTTTTGGGGCTACGAGCAGTACTTC. This translates into CASSEIGKRENFWGYEQYF.

The CDR3 nucleotides are TGTGCCAGCAAAAGGGCAGGGGGTGGGGCCGAGCAGTACTTC. This gives the protein CASKRAGGGAEQYF. The chain carries TRBV6-6 and TRBJ2-7; TRBD1 matches 7 bases. Germline values: CDR1 MNHNY, CDR2 SVGAGI (reference sequence). Unmatched junction bases numbered 12, after V lost 7 bases and J lost 6 bases. The CDR3 loop spans 14 amino acids.

The chain combines TRBV11-2 with TRBJ1-6; no definite D call. Trimming left V 4 bases short and J 1 base short, with 11 bases between. Looked up from germline, CDR1 is SGHAT and CDR2 is FQNNGV. The CDR3 totals 16 residues. CDR3 bases: TGTGCCAGCAGCTCCACTCGGTGGTCCTATAATTCACCCCTCCACTTT. This translates into CASSSTRWSYNSPLHF.

This clone was observed once. Additional DNA sequences in this sample encode the identical CDR3. The chain links TRBV18 to TRBJ1-2; 7 bases line up with TRBD1. Germline lookup yields CDR1 KGHSH and CDR2 LQKENI. CDR3 size: 13 residues. The V segment lost 2 bases and the J segment 7 bases; nucleotides outside the gene matches: 4. This CDR3 is CASSPEGAAGYTF. DNA of the CDR3: TGTGCCAGCTCACCAGAGGGGGCGGCTGGCTACACCTTC.

Worth noting for this clone: Distinct nucleotide sequences in the sample also encode this CDR3. The chain uses TRBV6-5 and TRBJ1-1, with 7 bases fitting TRBD1. CDR3 length: 13 amino acids. Germline CDR1 is MNHEY and CDR2 is SVGAGI. CDR3 DNA: TGTGCTACCCGACAGGGACAGAACACTGAAGCTTTCTTT. It yields the protein CATRQGQNTEAFF.

J is TRBJ1-2 and V is TRBV15, with 8 bases fitting TRBD1. The V gene's germline CDR1 is LNHNV and CDR2 YYDKDF (reference sequence). Germline trimming cut 4 bases from V and 5 bases from J; bases unmatched to any gene: 9. The CDR3 sequence is 15 residues long. The CDR3: CATSKDRGWVYGYTF. CDR3 DNA sequence: TGTGCCACCAGCAAAGACAGGGGATGGGTTTATGGCTACACCTTC.

V is TRBV12-5 and J is TRBJ2-4; 10 bases are a match to TRBD2. The CDR3 sequence is 16 residues long. J was trimmed by 1 base and V by 4 bases; bases with no gene match: 4. Germline assignment: CDR1 LGHNT and CDR2 FRNRAP. The CDR3 DNA reads TGTGCTAGTGGTTCAAGCGGGGGGGCTGCCAAAAACATTCAGTACTTC. It encodes CASGSSGGAAKNIQYF.

The chain has TRBV5-4 and TRBJ1-5; D unclear. The V end was cut by 0 bases, the J end by 9 bases, with 10 bases between. CDR3 length equals 13 residues. Germline CDR1 is SGHNT and CDR2 is YYREEE (reference sequence). The CDR3 region has the DNA TGTGCCAGCAGCTTGGAACAGCACGCGCCCCAGCATTTT. It is translated as CASSLEQHAPQHF.

The chain uses TRBV9 and TRBJ1-5; 9 nucleotides line up with TRBD1. This CDR3 region has 15 residues. Trimming removed 3 bases from V and 6 bases from J; junction bases left unmatched: 7. The germline CDR1 and CDR2 sequences are SGDLS and YYNGEE. The CDR3 spells CASSATGGTAQPQHF. CDR3 nucleotides: TGTGCCAGCAGCGCGACAGGGGGTACAGCTCAGCCCCAGCATTTT.

The gene calls are TRBV7-6 and TRBJ1-1; D unclear. V was cut by 5 bases and J by 3 bases, with 13 bases left in between. This CDR3 region has 14 residues. Germline V lookup: CDR1 SGHVS, CDR2 FNYEAQ. CDR3 sequence (DNA): TGTGCCAGCAGCGTTTCTACTGAGTACACTGAAGCTTTCTTT. Amino acid sequence: CASSVSTEYTEAFF.

The V and J genes are TRBV30 and TRBJ2-5; 7 bases align to TRBD2. V was pared by 3 bases and J by 1 base, with 8 bases of the junction left unmatched. Germline V gene sequence: CDR1 GTSNPN, CDR2 SVGIG (reference sequence). The CDR3 is 15 residues long. CDR3 amino acids: CAWSATRTSQETQYF. The CDR3 nucleotides read TGTGCCTGGAGCGCCACTAGGACTAGCCAAGAGACCCAGTACTTC.